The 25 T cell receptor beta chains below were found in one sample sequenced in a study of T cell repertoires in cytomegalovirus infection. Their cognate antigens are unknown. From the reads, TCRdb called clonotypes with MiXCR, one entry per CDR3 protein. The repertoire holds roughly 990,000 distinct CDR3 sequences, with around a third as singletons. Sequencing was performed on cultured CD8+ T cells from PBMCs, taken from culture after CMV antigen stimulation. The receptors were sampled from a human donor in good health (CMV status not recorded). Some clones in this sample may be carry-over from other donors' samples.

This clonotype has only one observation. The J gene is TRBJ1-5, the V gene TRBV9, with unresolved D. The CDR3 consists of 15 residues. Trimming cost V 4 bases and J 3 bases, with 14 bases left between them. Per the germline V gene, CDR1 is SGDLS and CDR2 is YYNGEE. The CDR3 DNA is TGTGCCAGCAGCCCCTATCCCGGGTTCAATCAGCCCCAGCATTTT. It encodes CASSPYPGFNQPQHF.

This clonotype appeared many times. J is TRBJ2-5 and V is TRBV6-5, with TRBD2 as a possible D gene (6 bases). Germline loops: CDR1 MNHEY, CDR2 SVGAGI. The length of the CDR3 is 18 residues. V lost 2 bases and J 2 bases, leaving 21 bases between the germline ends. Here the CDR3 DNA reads TGTGCCAGCAGTTACGTCGGACTACTCAATGTAGAGCAAGAGACCCAGTACTTC. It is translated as CASSYVGLLNVEQETQYF.

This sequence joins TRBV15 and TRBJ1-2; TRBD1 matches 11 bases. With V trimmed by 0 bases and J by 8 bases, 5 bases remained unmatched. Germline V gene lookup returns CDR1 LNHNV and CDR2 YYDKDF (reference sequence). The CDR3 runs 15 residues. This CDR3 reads CATSRDRGQGVGYTF. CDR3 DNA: TGTGCCACCAGCAGAGATAGGGGACAGGGGGTCGGCTACACCTTC.

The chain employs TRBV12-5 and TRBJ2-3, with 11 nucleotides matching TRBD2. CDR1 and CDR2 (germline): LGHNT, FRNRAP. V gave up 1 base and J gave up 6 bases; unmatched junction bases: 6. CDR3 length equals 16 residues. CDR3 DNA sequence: TGTGCTAGTGGTTTGGCTAGCGGGGGGCGGCATGATACGCAGTATTTT. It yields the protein CASGLASGGRHDTQYF.

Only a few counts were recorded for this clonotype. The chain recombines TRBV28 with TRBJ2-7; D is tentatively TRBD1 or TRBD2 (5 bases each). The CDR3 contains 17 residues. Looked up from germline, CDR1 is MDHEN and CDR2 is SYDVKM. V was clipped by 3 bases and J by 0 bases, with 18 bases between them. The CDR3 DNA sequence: TGTGCCAGCAGTTTTGACTTGAGGGACCCGAGCTCCTACGAGCAGTACGTC. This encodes CASSFDLRDPSSYEQYV.

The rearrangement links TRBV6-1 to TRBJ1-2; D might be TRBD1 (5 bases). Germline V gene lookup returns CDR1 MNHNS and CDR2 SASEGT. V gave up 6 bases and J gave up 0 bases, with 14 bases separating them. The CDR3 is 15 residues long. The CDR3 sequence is CASRTRGGSNYGYTF. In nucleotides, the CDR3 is TGTGCCAGCAGAACTAGGGGAGGCTCTAACTATGGCTACACCTTC.

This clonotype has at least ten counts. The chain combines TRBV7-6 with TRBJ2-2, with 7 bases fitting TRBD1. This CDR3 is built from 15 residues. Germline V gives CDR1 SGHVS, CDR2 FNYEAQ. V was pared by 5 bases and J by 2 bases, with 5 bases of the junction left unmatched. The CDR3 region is CASSLDRANTGELFF. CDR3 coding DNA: TGTGCCAGCAGCCTCGACAGGGCTAACACCGGGGAGCTGTTTTTT.

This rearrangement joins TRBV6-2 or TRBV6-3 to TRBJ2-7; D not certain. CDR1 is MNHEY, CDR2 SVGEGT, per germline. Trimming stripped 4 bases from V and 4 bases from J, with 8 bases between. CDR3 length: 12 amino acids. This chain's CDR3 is CASSSPGYEQYV. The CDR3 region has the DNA TGTGCCAGCAGTTCCCCCGGGTACGAGCAGTACGTC.

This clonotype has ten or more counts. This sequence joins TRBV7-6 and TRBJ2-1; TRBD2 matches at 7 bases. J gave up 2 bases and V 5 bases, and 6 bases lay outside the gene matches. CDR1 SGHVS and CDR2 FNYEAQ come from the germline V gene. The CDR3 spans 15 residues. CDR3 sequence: CASSRGDSPYNEQFF. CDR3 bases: TGTGCCAGCAGCCGGGGGGACTCTCCCTACAATGAGCAGTTCTTC.

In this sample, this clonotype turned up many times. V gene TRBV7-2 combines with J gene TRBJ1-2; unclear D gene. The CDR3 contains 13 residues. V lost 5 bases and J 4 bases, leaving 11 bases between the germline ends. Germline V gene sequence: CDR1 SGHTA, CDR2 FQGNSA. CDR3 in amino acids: CASSAREAYGYTF. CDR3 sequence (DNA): TGTGCCAGCAGCGCGAGAGAGGCCTATGGCTACACCTTC.

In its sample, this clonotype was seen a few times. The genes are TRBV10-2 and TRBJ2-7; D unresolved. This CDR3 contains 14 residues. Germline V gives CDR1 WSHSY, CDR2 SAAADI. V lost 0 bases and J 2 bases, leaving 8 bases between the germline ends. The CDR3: CASSESVSAYEQYF. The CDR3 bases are TGCGCCAGCAGTGAGTCGGTCTCCGCCTACGAGCAGTACTTC.

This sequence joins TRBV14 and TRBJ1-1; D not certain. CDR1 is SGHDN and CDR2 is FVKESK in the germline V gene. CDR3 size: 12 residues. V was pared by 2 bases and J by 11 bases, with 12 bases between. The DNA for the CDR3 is TGTGCCAGCAGCCAAAGGTTGTACGAGGCTTTCTTT. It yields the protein CASSQRLYEAFF.

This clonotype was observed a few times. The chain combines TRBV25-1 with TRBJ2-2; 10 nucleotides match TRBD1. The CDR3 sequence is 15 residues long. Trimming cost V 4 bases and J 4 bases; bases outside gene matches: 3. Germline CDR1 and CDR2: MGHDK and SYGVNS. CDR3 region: CASSVGTGVTGELFF. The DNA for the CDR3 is TGTGCCAGCAGTGTGGGGACAGGGGTCACCGGGGAGCTGTTTTTT.

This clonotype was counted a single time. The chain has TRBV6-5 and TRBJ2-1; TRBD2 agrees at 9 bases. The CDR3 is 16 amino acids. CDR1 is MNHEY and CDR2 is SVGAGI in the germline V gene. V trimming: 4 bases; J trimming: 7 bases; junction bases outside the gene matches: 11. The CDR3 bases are TGTGCCAGCAGTTTTTTGGGACTAGCCCTTATAAATGAGCAGTTCTTC. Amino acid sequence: CASSFLGLALINEQFF.

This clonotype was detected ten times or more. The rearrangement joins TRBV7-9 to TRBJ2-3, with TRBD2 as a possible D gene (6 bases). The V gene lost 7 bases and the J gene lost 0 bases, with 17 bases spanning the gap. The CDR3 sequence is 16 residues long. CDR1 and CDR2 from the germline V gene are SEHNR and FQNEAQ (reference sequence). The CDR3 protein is CASTFPAGLSTDTQYF. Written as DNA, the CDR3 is TGTGCCAGCACCTTCCCTGCGGGGCTTAGCACAGATACGCAGTATTTT.

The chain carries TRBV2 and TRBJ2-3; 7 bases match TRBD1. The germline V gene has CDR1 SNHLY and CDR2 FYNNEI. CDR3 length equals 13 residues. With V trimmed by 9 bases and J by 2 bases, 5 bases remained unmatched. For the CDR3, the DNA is TGTGCCAGTCGAGGGACAGTCACAGATACGCAGTATTTT. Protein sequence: CASRGTVTDTQYF.

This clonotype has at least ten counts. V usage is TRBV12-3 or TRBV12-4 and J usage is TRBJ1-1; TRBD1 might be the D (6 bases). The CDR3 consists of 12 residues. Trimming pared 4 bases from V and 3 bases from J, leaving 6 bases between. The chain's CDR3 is CASSYRDTEAFF. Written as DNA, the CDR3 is TGTGCCAGCAGTTACAGGGACACTGAAGCTTTCTTT.

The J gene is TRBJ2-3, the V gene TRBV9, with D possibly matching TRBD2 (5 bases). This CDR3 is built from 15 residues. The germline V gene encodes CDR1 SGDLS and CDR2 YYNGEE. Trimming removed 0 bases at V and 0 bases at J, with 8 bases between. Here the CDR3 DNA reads TGTGCCAGCAGCGTAGAACTAGGGAGCACAGATACGCAGTATTTT. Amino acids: CASSVELGSTDTQYF.

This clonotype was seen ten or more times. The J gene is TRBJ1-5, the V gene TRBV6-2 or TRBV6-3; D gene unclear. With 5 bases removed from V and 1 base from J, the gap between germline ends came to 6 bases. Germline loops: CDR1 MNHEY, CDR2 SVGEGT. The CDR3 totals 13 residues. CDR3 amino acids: CASSPRSNQPQHF. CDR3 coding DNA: TGTGCCAGCAGTCCCCGGAGCAATCAGCCCCAGCATTTT.

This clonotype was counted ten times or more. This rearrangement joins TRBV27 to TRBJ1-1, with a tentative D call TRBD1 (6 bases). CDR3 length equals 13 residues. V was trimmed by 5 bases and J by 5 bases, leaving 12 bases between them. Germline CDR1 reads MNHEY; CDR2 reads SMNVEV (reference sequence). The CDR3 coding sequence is TGTGCCAGCAGTCACCAGGGGTGGACTGAAGCTTTCTTT. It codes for CASSHQGWTEAFF.

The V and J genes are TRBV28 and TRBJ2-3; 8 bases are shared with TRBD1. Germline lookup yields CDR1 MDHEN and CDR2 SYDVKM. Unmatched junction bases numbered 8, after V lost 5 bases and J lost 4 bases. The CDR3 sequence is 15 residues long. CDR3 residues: CASSLGQGSSDTQYF. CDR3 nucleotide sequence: TGTGCCAGCAGTCTCGGACAGGGTAGTTCAGATACGCAGTATTTT.

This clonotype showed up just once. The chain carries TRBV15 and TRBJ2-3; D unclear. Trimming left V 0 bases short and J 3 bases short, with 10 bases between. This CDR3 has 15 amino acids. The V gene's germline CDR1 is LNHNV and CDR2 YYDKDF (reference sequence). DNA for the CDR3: TGTGCCACCAGCAGAGATACAGCCGGGACAGATACGCAGTATTTT. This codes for CATSRDTAGTDTQYF.

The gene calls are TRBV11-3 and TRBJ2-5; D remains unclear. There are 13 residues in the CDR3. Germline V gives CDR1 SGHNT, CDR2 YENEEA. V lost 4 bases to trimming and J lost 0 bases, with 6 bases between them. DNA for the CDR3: TGTGCCAGCAGCTCCAGAAACCAAGAGACCCAGTACTTC. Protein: CASSSRNQETQYF. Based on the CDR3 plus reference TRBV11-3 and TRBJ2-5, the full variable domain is EAGVVQSPRYKIIEKKQPVAFWCNPISGHNTLYWYLQNLGQGPELLIRYENEEAVDDSQLPKDRFSAERLKGVDSTLKIQPAELGDSAVYLCASSSRNQETQYFGPGTRLLVL.

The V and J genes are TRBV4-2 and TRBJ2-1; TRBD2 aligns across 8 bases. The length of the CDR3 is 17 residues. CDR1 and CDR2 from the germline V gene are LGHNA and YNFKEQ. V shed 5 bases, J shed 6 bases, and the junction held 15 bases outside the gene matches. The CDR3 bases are TGTGCCAGCAGCTTAAAATGGGGACTAGGGACTAGCAATGAGCAGTTCTTC. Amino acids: CASSLKWGLGTSNEQFF.

As DNA, the CDR3 is TGTGCCAGCACCTCCGGGCCAATCAATCAGCCCCAGCATTTT. This sequence encodes CASTSGPINQPQHF. This chain uses TRBV12-3 or TRBV12-4 with TRBJ1-5; D uncertain. The CDR3 spans 14 residues. The V end was cut by 7 bases, the J end by 3 bases, with 13 bases between.